This TCR beta chain was captured in a study of cytomegalovirus exposure and HLA in healthy donors. Study results and limitations: Earlier analysis found most TCR beta V segments productive about 87% or about 30% of the time.

PCR employed 60 Vbeta and 13 Jbeta primers. TCRdb keeps only in-frame clones here, not all; method: immunoSEQ multiplex PCR. The data show 160,000 or so clones, with roughly 80% seen just once and about 13% held by the top ten. As concerns this clone: Its matching antigen is unknown.

Germline V gene data show CDR1 as LNHDA and CDR2 as SQIVND (reference sequence). There are 13 residues in the CDR3. The receptor was isolated from a woman aged 45-60 years in good health and CMV-seronegative. The source material was PBMCs. The chain employs TRBV19 and TRBJ2-5; D is undetermined. The DNA end is a closer match to TRBJ2-7, so the J assignment may be wrong. Here the CDR3 reads CASRREVGDEQYF. In DNA form, the CDR3 reads TGTGCCAGTCGCCGCGAGGTAGGAGACGAGCAGTACTTC.